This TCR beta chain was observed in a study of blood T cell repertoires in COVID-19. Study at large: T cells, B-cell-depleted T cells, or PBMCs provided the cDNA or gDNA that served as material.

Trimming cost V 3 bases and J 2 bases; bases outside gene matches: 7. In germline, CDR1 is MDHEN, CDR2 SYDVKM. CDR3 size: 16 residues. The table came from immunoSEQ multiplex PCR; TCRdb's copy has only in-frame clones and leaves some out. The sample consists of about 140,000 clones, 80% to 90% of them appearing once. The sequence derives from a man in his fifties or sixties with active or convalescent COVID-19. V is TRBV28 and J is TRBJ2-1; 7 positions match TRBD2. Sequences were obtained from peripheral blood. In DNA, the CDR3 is TGTGCCAGCAGTTTTTTAGCGGGTGGGCCCTACAATGAGCAGTTCTTC. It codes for CASSFLAGGPYNEQFF.